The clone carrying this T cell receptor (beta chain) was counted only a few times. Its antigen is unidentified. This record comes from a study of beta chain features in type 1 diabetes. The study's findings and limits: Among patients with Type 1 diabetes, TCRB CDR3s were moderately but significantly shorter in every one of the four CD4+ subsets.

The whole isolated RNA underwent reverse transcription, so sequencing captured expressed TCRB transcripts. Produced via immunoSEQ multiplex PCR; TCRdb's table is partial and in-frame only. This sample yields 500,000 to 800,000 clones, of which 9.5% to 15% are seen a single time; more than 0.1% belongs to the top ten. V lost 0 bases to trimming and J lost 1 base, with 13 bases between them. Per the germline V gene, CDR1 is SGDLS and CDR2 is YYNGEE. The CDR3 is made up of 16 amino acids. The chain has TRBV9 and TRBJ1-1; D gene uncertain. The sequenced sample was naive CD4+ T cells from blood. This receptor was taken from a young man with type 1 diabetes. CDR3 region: CASSVAFSAANTEAFF. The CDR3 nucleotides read TGTGCCAGCAGCGTAGCTTTCTCCGCAGCGAACACTGAAGCTTTCTTT. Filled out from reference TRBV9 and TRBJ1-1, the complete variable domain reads DSGVTQTPKHLITATGQRVTLRCSPRSGDLSVYWYQQSLDQGLQFLIQYYNGEERAKGNILERFSAQQFPDLHSELNLSSLELGDSALYFCASSVAFSAANTEAFFGQGTRLTVV.